This record covers a single T cell receptor beta chain. J was trimmed by 2 bases and V by 3 bases; bases with no gene match: 8. CDR1 is SGHRS, CDR2 YFSETQ, per germline. The CDR3 is 16 residues long. The data stem from a study of blood T cell repertoires in COVID-19. Whole-study context: Collection of acute and convalescent COVID-19 samples took place in the United States, Italy and Spain. T cells, B-cell-depleted T cells, or PBMCs provided the cDNA or gDNA that served as material.

Method: immunoSEQ multiplex PCR; TCRdb's copy keeps in-frame clones and lacks some. The table has 300,000 to 450,000 clones, around 87% seen once. The receptor was derived from a human donor in a cohort sampled during active COVID-19. Material: peripheral blood. The chain has TRBV5-1 and TRBJ2-3; TRBD1 matches at 8 bases. CDR3 sequence reads: CASSSSGTGYTDTQYF. DNA of the CDR3: TGCGCCAGCAGCTCCTCCGGGACAGGTTACACAGATACGCAGTATTTT.